Presented here are 24 T cell receptor beta chains from one specimen sequenced in a study of cytomegalovirus exposure and HLA in healthy donors (TCRdb year 2017). Library generation was performed with the immunoSEQ multiplex PCR assay. The multiplex PCR relied on a mix of 60 forward primers for TCR Vbeta segments and 13 reverse primers for TCR Jbeta segments. Sourced from immuneACCESS, this table was stored by TCRdb with only in-frame sequences that have V and J called. A share of the clones is absent; for the studies checked, an unresolved V gene accounts for under half, and the remainder has no known explanation. A total of fewer than 200,000 clones appear in this sample, about 80% of them only once. The ten largest make up roughly 1.3% of the sample. Sequenced: PBMCs. The source is a man aged 25 to 40 in good health and CMV-seronegative.

Comments on this clone: This specimen includes other DNA sequences encoding the same CDR3. The chain couples TRBV11-2 to TRBJ2-7; TRBD1 is a possible D gene (5 bases). This CDR3 spans 15 amino acids. The V end lost 3 bases, the J end lost 0 bases, and 12 bases lay between the germline ends. Germline CDR1 reads SGHAT; CDR2 reads FQNNGV. CDR3 coding DNA: TGTGCCAGCAGCTTTACAGGACGACCCTCCTACGAGCAGTACTTC. Its translation: CASSFTGRPSYEQYF.

This clone appeared a single time. This chain uses TRBV13 with TRBJ2-6; 10 bases map to TRBD1. The germline gives CDR1 PRHDT, CDR2 FYEKMQ (reference sequence). The CDR3 has 19 residues. Losses at the gene ends were 5 bases for V and 4 bases for J; bases not matched to a gene: 14. In DNA form, the CDR3 reads TGTGCCAGCAGCGTCTTGGGACAGGGGATCGGGGAGGGGGCCAACGTCCTGACTTTC. Protein: CASSVLGQGIGEGANVLTF.

This clone appeared a single time. The CDR3 region has the DNA TGTGCCAGCAGTGGGACAGGACTACCGACCTACAATGAGCAGTTCTTC. It translates to CASSGTGLPTYNEQFF. The chain has TRBV2 and TRBJ2-1; maybe TRBD1 (7 bases). CDR1 and CDR2 from the germline V gene are SNHLY and FYNNEI. The V end lost 4 bases, the J end lost 2 bases, and 15 bases lay between the germline ends. The CDR3 consists of 16 residues.

This clone was seen more than once but under ten times. The V gene is TRBV7-9, the J gene TRBJ2-7, with TRBD1 matching 8 bases. The CDR3 sequence is 16 residues long. Germline V gives CDR1 SEHNR, CDR2 FQNEAQ (reference sequence). The V and J ends lost 0 bases and 5 bases, in that order; junction bases with no gene match: 9. The CDR3 DNA is TGTGCCAGCAGCTTAGCGACAGGGGCCCGGGGCCACGAGCAGTACTTC. It specifies CASSLATGARGHEQYF. Full variable domain (remainder filled in from reference TRBV7-9 and TRBJ2-7): DTGVSQNPRHKITKRGQNVTFRCDPISEHNRLYWYRQTLGQGPEFLTYFQNEAQLEKSRLLSDRFSAERPKGSFSTLEIQRTEQGDSAMYLCASSLATGARGHEQYFGPGTRLTVT.

The chain combines TRBV5-6 with TRBJ2-5, with 7 bases fitting TRBD1. V lost 3 bases and J lost 1; bases outside the gene matches: 6. The CDR3 runs to 15 residues. CDR1 and CDR2 (germline): SGHDT, YYEEEE. The CDR3 region is CASSSLDRAQETQYF. In DNA form, the CDR3 reads TGTGCCAGCAGCTCACTCGACAGGGCCCAAGAGACCCAGTACTTC.

This clone was seen only once. This rearrangement joins TRBV7-2 to TRBJ1-5; 7 bases fit TRBD1. The V segment lost 5 bases and the J segment 4 bases; nucleotides outside the gene matches: 14. This CDR3 is 17 amino acids long. CDR1 and CDR2 from the germline V gene are SGHTA and FQGNSA. Here the CDR3 DNA reads TGTGCCAGCAGCACAGCGGCGAGACAGGGAAGGAATCAGCCCCAGCATTTT. Its translation is CASSTAARQGRNQPQHF.

The chain carries TRBV30 and TRBJ1-2; 10 nucleotides agree with TRBD1. With 4 bases clipped from V and 8 bases from J, the junction kept 10 bases outside the gene matches. CDR1 GTSNPN and CDR2 SVGIG come from the germline V gene (reference sequence). The CDR3 spans 14 residues. This CDR3 is CAWTRDRGLGGYTF. In DNA form, the CDR3 reads TGTGCCTGGACCCGAGACAGGGGGCTGGGAGGCTACACCTTC.

CDR3 amino acids: CASRSGENTEAFF. The CDR3 coding sequence is TGTGCCAGCAGATCCGGGGAGAACACTGAAGCTTTCTTT. The J gene is TRBJ1-1, the V gene TRBV7-9; D ambiguous. CDR3 size: 13 residues. Trimming left V 6 bases short and J 1 base short, with 9 bases between. The germline V gene has CDR1 SEHNR and CDR2 FQNEAQ (reference sequence).

The J gene is TRBJ1-1, the V gene TRBV30; no definite D call. CDR1 is GTSNPN, CDR2 SVGIG, per germline (reference sequence). The CDR3 loop spans 13 amino acids. V lost 0 bases and J lost 1, with 6 bases in between. CDR3 bases: TGTGCCTGGAGTGTACACAGGAACACTGAAGCTTTCTTT. Amino acid sequence: CAWSVHRNTEAFF.

The rearrangement links TRBV6-6 to TRBJ1-6; 8 nucleotides line up with TRBD1. Per germline, CDR1 MNHNY and CDR2 SVGAGI (reference sequence). The CDR3 is made up of 15 amino acids. Germline trimming cut 0 bases from V and 7 bases from J; bases unmatched to any gene: 2. For the CDR3, the DNA is TGTGCCAGCAGTTACTCTCGGACAGGGAATTCACCCCTCCACTTT. This encodes CASSYSRTGNSPLHF.

The chain recombines TRBV6-5 with TRBJ2-5, with D uncertain. There are 16 residues in the CDR3. Germline CDR1 MNHEY, CDR2 SVGAGI. The V end lost 0 bases, the J end lost 1 base, and 12 bases lay between the germline ends. As DNA, the CDR3 is TGTGCCAGCAGTTACTCGAGAGCACCCGGCCAAGAGACCCAGTACTTC. Amino acid sequence: CASSYSRAPGQETQYF.

This clone was found once. This sequence joins TRBV2 and TRBJ1-1; D remains ambiguous. There are 13 residues in the CDR3. V gave up 6 bases and J gave up 0 bases, with 8 bases separating them. Germline V CDR1 and CDR2: SNHLY, FYNNEI. This CDR3 is CASRPTLNTEAFF. CDR3 in DNA: TGTGCCAGCAGACCGACACTGAACACTGAAGCTTTCTTT.

This clone has only one observation. This chain uses TRBV9 with TRBJ2-1; TRBD2 agrees at 7 bases. The V segment lost 0 bases and the J segment 2 bases; nucleotides outside the gene matches: 5. The germline gives CDR1 SGDLS, CDR2 YYNGEE. The CDR3 runs to 16 residues. The CDR3 is CASSVGGGEPYNEQFF. The CDR3 DNA is TGTGCCAGCAGCGTAGGGGGGGGAGAACCCTACAATGAGCAGTTCTTC.

The rearrangement joins TRBV28 to TRBJ2-3, with 8 bases lining up with TRBD1. The CDR3 length is 15 residues. The germline CDR1 and CDR2 sequences are MDHEN and SYDVKM. V lost 5 bases, J lost 5 bases, and 9 bases stayed unmatched. DNA of the CDR3: TGTGCCAGCAGTGGACAGGGAGAATTGGAAGATACGCAGTATTTT. Its translation is CASSGQGELEDTQYF.

The chain carries TRBV6-6 and TRBJ1-2, with 7 nucleotides matching TRBD1. V trimming: 6 bases; J trimming: 8 bases; junction bases outside the gene matches: 12. Germline V lookup: CDR1 MNHNY, CDR2 SVGAGI (reference sequence). The CDR3 spans 14 residues. The CDR3 DNA reads TGTGCCAGCAGAAACCGGGACAGTCGGTACGGCTACACCTTC. Protein: CASRNRDSRYGYTF.

V usage is TRBV5-1 and J usage is TRBJ2-5, with 8 bases identical to TRBD1. Germline V lookup: CDR1 SGHRS, CDR2 YFSETQ. The V and J ends lost 4 bases and 2 bases, in that order; junction bases with no gene match: 7. This CDR3 is built from 15 residues. CDR3 protein: CASSPGTGPQETQYF. The CDR3 nucleotides are TGCGCCAGCAGCCCGGGGACAGGACCTCAAGAGACCCAGTACTTC.

The rearrangement uses TRBV7-2 and TRBJ2-7, with TRBD2 as a possible D gene (6 bases). Germline CDR1 is SGHTA and CDR2 is FQGNSA. CDR3 size: 15 residues. Trimming cost V 8 bases and J 6 bases, with 23 bases left between them. The CDR3 region has the DNA TGTGCCAGCGCTCTAACGGGAGTGGCTCCAGGCGAGCAGTACTTC. Translation: CASALTGVAPGEQYF.

This clone was counted a single time. The chain employs TRBV4-3 and TRBJ1-2, with D possibly being TRBD1 (6 bases). This CDR3 comprises 14 residues. The V and J ends lost 0 bases and 3 bases respectively, with 8 bases between them. Per the germline V gene, CDR1 is LGHNA and CDR2 is YSLEER. Here the CDR3 reads CASSQEQGYYGYTF. The CDR3 DNA follows: TGCGCCAGCAGCCAAGAACAGGGCTACTATGGCTACACCTTC.

The chain combines TRBV6-5 with TRBJ1-6; TRBD1 is a possible D gene (5 bases). Germline CDR1 and CDR2: MNHEY and SVGAGI. Trimming removed 6 bases from V and 10 bases from J, with 13 bases in between. There are 13 residues in the CDR3. The DNA of the CDR3 is TGTGCCAGCAGCCGGGGGGATTCGTCACCCCTCCACTTT. This sequence encodes CASSRGDSSPLHF.

The rearrangement links TRBV5-6 to TRBJ2-1, with TRBD2 matching over 9 bases. Trimming cost V 2 bases and J 9 bases; bases outside gene matches: 9. The CDR3 loop spans 15 amino acids. Germline CDR1 SGHDT, CDR2 YYEEEE. The CDR3 loop is CASSFPYSGSTEQFF. The CDR3 DNA reads TGTGCCAGCAGCTTTCCTTATAGCGGGAGCACTGAGCAGTTCTTC.

This clone was counted a few times. V is TRBV4-2 and J is TRBJ1-3, with 7 bases fitting TRBD1. Losses at the gene ends were 1 base for V and 0 bases for J; bases not matched to a gene: 6. The CDR3 length is 17 residues. Looked up from germline, CDR1 is LGHNA and CDR2 is YNFKEQ. The CDR3, as DNA: TGTGCCAGCAGCCAAGCTTGGACAGGCGGCTCTGGAAACACCATATATTTT. Amino acids: CASSQAWTGGSGNTIYF.

The chain is built from TRBV7-2 and TRBJ1-2, with a tentative D call TRBD1 (5 bases). The germline CDR1 and CDR2 sequences are SGHTA and FQGNSA. The CDR3 has 15 amino acids. The V gene lost 5 bases and the J gene lost 3 bases, with 16 bases spanning the gap. The CDR3 spells CASSLNPTEYYGYTF. The DNA for the CDR3 is TGTGCCAGCAGCCTAAACCCGACAGAGTACTATGGCTACACCTTC.

The V and J genes are TRBV9 and TRBJ1-3, with a weak D call TRBD1 (5 bases). The V gene lost 4 bases and the J gene lost 7 bases, with 30 bases spanning the gap. This CDR3 is built from 19 residues. The V gene's germline CDR1 is SGDLS and CDR2 YYNGEE. The CDR3 nucleotides read TGTGCCAGCAGCTCCCGCTCAGACCCTTTGACAGTAAAGGGGAACACCATATATTTT. This codes for CASSSRSDPLTVKGNTIYF.

The CDR3 DNA sequence: TGTGCCAGCCCGCGTCGTAAGGGAGGGTCGGGAGTCACCGGGGAGCTGTTTTTT. This sequence encodes CASPRRKGGSGVTGELFF. V is TRBV7-8 and J is TRBJ2-2; 7 bases fit TRBD2. V gave up 8 bases and J gave up 4 bases; unmatched junction bases: 19. The CDR3 has 18 amino acids. Looked up from germline, CDR1 is SGHVS and CDR2 is FQNEAQ.